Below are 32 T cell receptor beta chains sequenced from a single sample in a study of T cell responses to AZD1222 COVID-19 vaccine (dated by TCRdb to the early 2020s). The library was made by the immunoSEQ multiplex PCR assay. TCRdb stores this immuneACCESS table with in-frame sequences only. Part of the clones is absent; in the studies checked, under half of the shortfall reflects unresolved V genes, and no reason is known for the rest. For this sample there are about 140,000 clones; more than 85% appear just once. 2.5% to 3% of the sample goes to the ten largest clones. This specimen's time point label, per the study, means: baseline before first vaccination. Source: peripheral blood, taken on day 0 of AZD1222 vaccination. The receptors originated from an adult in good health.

This CDR3 is CASKRTSGRSSYNEQFF. Written as DNA, the CDR3 is TGTGCCAGTAAGCGGACTAGCGGGAGAAGCTCCTACAATGAGCAGTTCTTC. The chain has TRBV19 and TRBJ2-1; 13 nucleotides agree with TRBD2. The ends lost 7 bases at V and 0 bases at J; junction bases unmatched: 6. CDR3 size: 17 residues. Germline V gene sequence: CDR1 LNHDA, CDR2 SQIVND (reference sequence).

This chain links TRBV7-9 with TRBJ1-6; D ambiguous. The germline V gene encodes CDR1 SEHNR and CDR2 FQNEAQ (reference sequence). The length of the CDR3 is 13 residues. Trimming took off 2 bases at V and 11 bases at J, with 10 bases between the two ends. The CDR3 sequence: CASSLNEWAPLHF. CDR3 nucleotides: TGTGCCAGCAGCTTAAACGAATGGGCACCCCTCCACTTT.

As DNA, the CDR3 is TGTGCCAGCAGCTTAGAGGGGGGAAACTCACCCCTCCACTTT. Its protein is CASSLEGGNSPLHF. The chain uses TRBV13 and TRBJ1-6; D might be TRBD1 (6 bases). CDR1 PRHDT and CDR2 FYEKMQ come from the germline V gene (reference sequence). This CDR3 is built from 14 residues. The V end lost 1 base, the J end lost 10 bases, and 11 bases lay between the germline ends.

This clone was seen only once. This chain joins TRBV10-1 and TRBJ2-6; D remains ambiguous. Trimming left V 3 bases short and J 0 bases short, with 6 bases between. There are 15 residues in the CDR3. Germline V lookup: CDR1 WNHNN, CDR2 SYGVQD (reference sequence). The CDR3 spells CASSDPGSGANVLTF. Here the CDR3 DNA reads TGCGCCAGCAGTGACCCAGGCTCTGGGGCCAACGTCCTGACTTTC.

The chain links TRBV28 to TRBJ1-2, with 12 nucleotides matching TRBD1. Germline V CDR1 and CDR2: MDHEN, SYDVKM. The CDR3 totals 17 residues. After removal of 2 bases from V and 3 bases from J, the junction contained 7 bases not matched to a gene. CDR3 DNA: TGTGCCAGCAGTTTAAGAGGGACAGGGGGCTATGACTATGGCTACACCTTC. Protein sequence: CASSLRGTGGYDYGYTF.

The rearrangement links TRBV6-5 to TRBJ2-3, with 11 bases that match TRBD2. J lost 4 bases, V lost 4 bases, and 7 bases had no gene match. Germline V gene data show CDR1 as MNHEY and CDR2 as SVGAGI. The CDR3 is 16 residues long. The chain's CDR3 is CASSSPTSGRPDTQYF. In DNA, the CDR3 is TGTGCCAGCAGTTCCCCCACTAGCGGGAGACCAGATACGCAGTATTTT.

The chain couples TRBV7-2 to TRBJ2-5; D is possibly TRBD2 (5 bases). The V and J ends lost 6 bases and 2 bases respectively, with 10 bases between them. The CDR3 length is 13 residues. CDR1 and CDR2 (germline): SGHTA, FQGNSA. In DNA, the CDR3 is TGTGCCAGCAGACTAAGCGGACAAGAGACCCAGTACTTC. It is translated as CASRLSGQETQYF. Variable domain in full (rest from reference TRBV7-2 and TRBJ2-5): GAGVSQSPSNKVTEKGKDVELRCDPISGHTALYWYRQSLGQGLEFLIYFQGNSAPDKSGLPSDRFSAERTGGSVSTLTIQRTQQEDSAVYLCASRLSGQETQYFGPGTRLLVL.

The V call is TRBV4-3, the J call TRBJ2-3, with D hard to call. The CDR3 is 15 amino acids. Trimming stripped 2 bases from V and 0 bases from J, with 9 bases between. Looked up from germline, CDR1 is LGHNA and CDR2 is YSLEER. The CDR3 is CASSQLRHSTDTQYF. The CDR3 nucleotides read TGCGCCAGCAGCCAACTTAGACACAGCACAGATACGCAGTATTTT.

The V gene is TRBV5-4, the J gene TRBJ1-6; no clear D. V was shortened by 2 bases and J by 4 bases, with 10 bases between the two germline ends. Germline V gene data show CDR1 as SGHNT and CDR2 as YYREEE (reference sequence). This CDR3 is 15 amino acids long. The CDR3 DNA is TGTGCCAGCAGCTTAAATAGTGGGTATAATTCACCCCTCCACTTT. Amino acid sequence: CASSLNSGYNSPLHF.

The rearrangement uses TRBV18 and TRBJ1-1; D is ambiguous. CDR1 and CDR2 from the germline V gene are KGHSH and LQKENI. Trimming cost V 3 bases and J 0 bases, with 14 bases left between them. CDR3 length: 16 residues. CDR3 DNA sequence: TGTGCCAGCTCACCTGTCGCGGGAAAAATGAACACTGAAGCTTTCTTT. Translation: CASSPVAGKMNTEAFF. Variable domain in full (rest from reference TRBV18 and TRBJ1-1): NAGVMQNPRHLVRRRGQEARLRCSPMKGHSHVYWYRQLPEEGLKFMVYLQKENIIDESGMPKERFSAEFPKEGPSILRIQQVVRGDSAAYFCASSPVAGKMNTEAFFGQGTRLTVV.

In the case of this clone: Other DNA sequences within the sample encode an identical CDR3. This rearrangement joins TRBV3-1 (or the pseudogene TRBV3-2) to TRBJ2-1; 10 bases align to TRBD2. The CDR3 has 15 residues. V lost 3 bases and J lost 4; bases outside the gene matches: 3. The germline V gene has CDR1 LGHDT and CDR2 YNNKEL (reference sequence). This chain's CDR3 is CASSQGTSVYNEQFF. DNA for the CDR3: TGTGCCAGCAGCCAGGGGACTAGCGTATACAATGAGCAGTTCTTC.

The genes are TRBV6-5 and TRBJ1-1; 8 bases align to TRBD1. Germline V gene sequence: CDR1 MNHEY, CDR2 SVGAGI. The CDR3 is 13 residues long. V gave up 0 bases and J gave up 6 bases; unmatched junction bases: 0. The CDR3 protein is CASSYSDRAEAFF. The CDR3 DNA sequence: TGTGCCAGCAGTTACTCGGACAGGGCTGAAGCTTTCTTT.

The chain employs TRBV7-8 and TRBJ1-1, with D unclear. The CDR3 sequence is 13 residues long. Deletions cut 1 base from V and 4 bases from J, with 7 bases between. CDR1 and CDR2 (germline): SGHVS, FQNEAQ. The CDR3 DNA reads TGTGCCAGCAGCTTAGGCAGGACCACTGAAGCTTTCTTT. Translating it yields CASSLGRTTEAFF.

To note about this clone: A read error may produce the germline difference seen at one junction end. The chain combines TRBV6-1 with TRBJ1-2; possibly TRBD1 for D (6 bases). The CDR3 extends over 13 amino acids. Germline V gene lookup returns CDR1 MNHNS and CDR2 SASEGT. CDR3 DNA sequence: TGTGCCAGCGGTGACAGGCCTGGAAATGGCTACACCTTC. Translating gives CASGDRPGNGYTF.

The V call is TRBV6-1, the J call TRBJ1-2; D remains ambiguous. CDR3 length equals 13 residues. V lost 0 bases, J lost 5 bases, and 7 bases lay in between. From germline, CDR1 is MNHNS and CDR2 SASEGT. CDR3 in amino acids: CASSEAHLYGYTF. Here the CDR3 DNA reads TGTGCCAGCAGTGAAGCGCACCTATATGGCTACACCTTC.

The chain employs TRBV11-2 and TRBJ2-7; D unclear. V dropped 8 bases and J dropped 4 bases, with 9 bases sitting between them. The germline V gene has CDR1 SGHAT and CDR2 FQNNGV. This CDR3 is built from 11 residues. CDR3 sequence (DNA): TGTGCCAGCTTGGGTGGATACGAGCAGTACTTC. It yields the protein CASLGGYEQYF. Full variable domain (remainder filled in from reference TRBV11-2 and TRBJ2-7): EAGVAQSPRYKIIEKRQSVAFWCNPISGHATLYWYQQILGQGPKLLIQFQNNGVVDDSQLPKDRFSAERLKGVDSTLKIQPAKLEDSAVYLCASLGGYEQYFGPGTRLTVT.

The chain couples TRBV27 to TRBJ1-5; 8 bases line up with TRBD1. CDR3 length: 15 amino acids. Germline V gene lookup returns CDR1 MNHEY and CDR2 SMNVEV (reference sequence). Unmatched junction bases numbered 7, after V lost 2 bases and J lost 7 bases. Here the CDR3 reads CASSLNGQGGQPQHF. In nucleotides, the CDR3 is TGTGCCAGCAGTTTAAATGGACAGGGTGGGCAGCCCCAGCATTTT.

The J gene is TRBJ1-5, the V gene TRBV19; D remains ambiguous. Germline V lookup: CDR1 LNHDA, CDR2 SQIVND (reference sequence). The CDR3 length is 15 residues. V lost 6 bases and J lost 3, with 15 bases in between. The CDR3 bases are TGTGCCAGTAGGCCCCGAGGCGGAGACAATCAGCCCCAGCATTTT. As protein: CASRPRGGDNQPQHF.

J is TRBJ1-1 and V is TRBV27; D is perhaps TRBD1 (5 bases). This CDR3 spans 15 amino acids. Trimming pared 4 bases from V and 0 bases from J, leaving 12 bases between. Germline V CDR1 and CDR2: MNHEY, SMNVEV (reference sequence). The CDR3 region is CASSSTTAMNTEAFF. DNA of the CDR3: TGTGCCAGCAGTTCCACGACAGCAATGAACACTGAAGCTTTCTTT.

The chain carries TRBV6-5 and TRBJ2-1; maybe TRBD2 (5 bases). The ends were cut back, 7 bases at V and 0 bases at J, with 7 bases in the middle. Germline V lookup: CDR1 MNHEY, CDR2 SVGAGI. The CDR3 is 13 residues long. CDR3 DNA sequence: TGTGCCAGCATCGACTACTCCTACAATGAGCAGTTCTTC. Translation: CASIDYSYNEQFF.

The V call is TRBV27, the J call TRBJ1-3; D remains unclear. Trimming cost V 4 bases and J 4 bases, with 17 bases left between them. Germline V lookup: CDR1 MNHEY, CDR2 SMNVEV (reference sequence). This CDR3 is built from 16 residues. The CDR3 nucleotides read TGTGCCAGCAGTTCGGACCCCCGGGAGAGGGGAAACACCATATATTTT. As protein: CASSSDPRERGNTIYF.

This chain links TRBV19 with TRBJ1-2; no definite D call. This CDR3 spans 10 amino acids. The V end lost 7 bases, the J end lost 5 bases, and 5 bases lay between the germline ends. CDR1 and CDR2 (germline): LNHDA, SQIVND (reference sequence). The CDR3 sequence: CASKEYGYTF. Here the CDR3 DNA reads TGTGCCAGTAAGGAGTATGGCTACACCTTC.

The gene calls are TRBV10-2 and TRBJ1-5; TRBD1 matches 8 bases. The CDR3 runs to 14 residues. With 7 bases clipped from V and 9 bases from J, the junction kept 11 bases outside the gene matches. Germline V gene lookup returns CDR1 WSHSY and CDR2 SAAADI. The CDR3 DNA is TGCGCCAGCAAGGGAGGACAGGGTTTATCGCCCCAGCATTTT. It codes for CASKGGQGLSPQHF.

CDR3 nucleotides: TGTGCCAGCAGTGTGAAGGGGGTTTTAGAAGCTTTCTTT. Encoded protein: CASSVKGVLEAFF. The V and J genes are TRBV25-1 and TRBJ1-1, with D possibly being TRBD1 (6 bases). Germline V lookup: CDR1 MGHDK, CDR2 SYGVNS. The CDR3 covers 13 residues. Trimming took off 4 bases at V and 8 bases at J, with 14 bases between the two ends.

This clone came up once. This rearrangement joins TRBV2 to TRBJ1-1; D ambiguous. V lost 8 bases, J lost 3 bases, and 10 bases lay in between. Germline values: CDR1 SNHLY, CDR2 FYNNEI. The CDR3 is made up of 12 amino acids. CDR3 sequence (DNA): TGTGCCAGCGCGCCCCTTGACACTGAAGCTTTCTTT. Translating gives CASAPLDTEAFF.

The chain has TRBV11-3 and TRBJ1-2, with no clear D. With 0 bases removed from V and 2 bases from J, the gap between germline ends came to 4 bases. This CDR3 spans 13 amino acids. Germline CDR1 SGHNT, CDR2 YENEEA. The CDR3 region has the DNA TGTGCCAGCAGCTTAGAAGGGAACTATGGCTACACCTTC. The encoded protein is CASSLEGNYGYTF. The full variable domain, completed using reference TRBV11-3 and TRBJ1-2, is EAGVVQSPRYKIIEKKQPVAFWCNPISGHNTLYWYLQNLGQGPELLIRYENEEAVDDSQLPKDRFSAERLKGVDSTLKIQPAELGDSAVYLCASSLEGNYGYTFGSGTRLTVV.

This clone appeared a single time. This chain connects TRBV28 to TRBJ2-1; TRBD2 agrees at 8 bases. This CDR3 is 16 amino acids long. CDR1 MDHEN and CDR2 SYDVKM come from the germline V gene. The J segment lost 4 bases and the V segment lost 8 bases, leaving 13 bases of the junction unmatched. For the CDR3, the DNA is TGTGCCAGCCGTATCAGCGGGGGTTCTTCGTACAATGAGCAGTTCTTC. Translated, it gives CASRISGGSSYNEQFF.

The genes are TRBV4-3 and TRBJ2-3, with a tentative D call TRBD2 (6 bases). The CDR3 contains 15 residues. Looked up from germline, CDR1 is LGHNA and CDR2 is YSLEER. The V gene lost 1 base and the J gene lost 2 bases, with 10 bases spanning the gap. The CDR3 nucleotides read TGCGCCAGCAGCCAAGGGAGGGGTTTCACAGATACGCAGTATTTT. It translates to CASSQGRGFTDTQYF.

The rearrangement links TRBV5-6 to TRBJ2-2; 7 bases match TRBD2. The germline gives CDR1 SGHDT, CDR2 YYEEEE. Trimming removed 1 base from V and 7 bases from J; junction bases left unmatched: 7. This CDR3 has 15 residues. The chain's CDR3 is CASSLKRERIGELFF. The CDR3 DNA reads TGTGCCAGCAGCTTGAAGCGGGAAAGGATCGGGGAGCTGTTTTTT.

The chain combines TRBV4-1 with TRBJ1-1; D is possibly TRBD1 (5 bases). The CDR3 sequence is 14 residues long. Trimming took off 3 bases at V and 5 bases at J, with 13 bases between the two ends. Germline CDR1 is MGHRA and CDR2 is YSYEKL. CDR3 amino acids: CASSQWGVRTEAFF. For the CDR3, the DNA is TGCGCCAGCAGCCAGTGGGGGGTCCGGACTGAAGCTTTCTTT.

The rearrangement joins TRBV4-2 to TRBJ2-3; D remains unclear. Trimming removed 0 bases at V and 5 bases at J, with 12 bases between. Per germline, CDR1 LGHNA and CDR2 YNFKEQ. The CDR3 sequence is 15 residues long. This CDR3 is CASSQDFAAKDTQYF. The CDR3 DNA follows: TGTGCCAGCAGCCAAGATTTCGCTGCTAAAGATACGCAGTATTTT.

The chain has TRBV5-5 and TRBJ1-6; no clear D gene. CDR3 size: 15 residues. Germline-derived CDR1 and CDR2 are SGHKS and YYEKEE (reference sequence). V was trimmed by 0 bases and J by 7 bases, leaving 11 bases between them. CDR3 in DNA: TGTGCCAGCAGCTTGGGACTAGCCCAAAATTCACCCCTCCACTTT. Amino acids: CASSLGLAQNSPLHF.